This entry lists 30 T cell receptor beta chains sequenced from one sample in a study of blood T cells in healthy people across ages. The use of a sample-barcoded 5' primer and a J-beta primer mix characterized a second PCR of roughly 6 to 11 cycles. Via MiXCR, TCRdb re-called the 5' RACE reads, giving one row per CDR3 protein. Of roughly 1,800,000 distinct CDR3 sequences listed, about 50% were seen once; the top ten hold approximately 2.1%. The sequenced sample was blood. These receptors all come from a woman aged 40 to 50 in good health.

This rearrangement joins TRBV28 to TRBJ1-2; 7 bases are shared with TRBD1. With 7 bases clipped from V and 1 base from J, the junction kept 9 bases outside the gene matches. This CDR3 is built from 15 residues. The germline CDR1 and CDR2 sequences are MDHEN and SYDVKM. CDR3 DNA: TGTGCCAGCAACCGATTGGACAGGCTTAACTATGGCTACACCTTC. It codes for CASNRLDRLNYGYTF.

The gene calls are TRBV9 and TRBJ2-1; D ambiguous. Trimming left V 3 bases short and J 0 bases short, with 16 bases between. The CDR3 has 17 residues. The germline V gene encodes CDR1 SGDLS and CDR2 YYNGEE. The CDR3: CASSASLEGHSYNEQFF. CDR3 nucleotides: TGTGCCAGCAGCGCGAGTCTGGAAGGCCACTCCTACAATGAGCAGTTCTTC.

The rearrangement links TRBV7-6 to TRBJ1-5, with D possibly matching TRBD1 (6 bases). Germline CDR1 is SGHVS and CDR2 is FNYEAQ. Trimming stripped 3 bases from V and 10 bases from J, with 10 bases between. CDR3 size: 12 residues. Here the CDR3 reads CASSFQTGPQHF. CDR3 coding DNA: TGTGCCAGCAGCTTCCAGACAGGACCCCAGCATTTT.

The chain uses TRBV6-2 or TRBV6-3 and TRBJ2-5, with D tentatively TRBD1 (5 bases). The better agreement between TRBJ2-7 and the DNA end casts doubt on the J call. Germline CDR1 and CDR2: MNHEY and SVGEGT. CDR3 length: 13 residues. The CDR3 sequence is CASSNTGVLEQYF. DNA of the CDR3: TGTGCCAGCAGTAACACAGGAGTCCTCGAGCAGTACTTC.

This clonotype has more than one count but fewer than ten. The V call is TRBV13, the J call TRBJ1-1; possibly TRBD1 for D (6 bases). CDR1 is PRHDT and CDR2 is FYEKMQ in the germline V gene (reference sequence). Trimming removed 4 bases from V and 5 bases from J, with 11 bases in between. The length of the CDR3 is 13 residues. The CDR3 DNA is TGTGCCAGCAGCTCTAACAGGGTTACTGAAGCTTTCTTT. Its protein product is CASSSNRVTEAFF.

This clonotype was picked up a small number of times. This rearrangement joins TRBV5-6 to TRBJ2-5; D may be TRBD1 or TRBD2 (5 bases each). Germline values: CDR1 SGHDT, CDR2 YYEEEE. V dropped 3 bases and J dropped 2 bases, with 14 bases sitting between them. The CDR3 extends over 15 amino acids. In DNA, the CDR3 is TGTGCCAGCAGCTACTCTGAGGGGCTACAAGAGACCCAGTACTTC. Its translation: CASSYSEGLQETQYF.

The CDR3 sequence is CASSSGTSGDQETQYF. CDR3 bases: TGTGCCAGCAGTTCCGGGACTAGCGGGGACCAAGAGACCCAGTACTTC. The chain joins TRBV12-3 or TRBV12-4 to TRBJ2-5, with 13 bases fitting TRBD2. This CDR3 spans 16 amino acids. V shed 4 bases, J shed 0 bases, and the junction held 2 bases outside the gene matches.

V is TRBV10-3 and J is TRBJ2-7; either TRBD1 or TRBD2 may fit D (5 bases each). Deletions cut 0 bases from V and 6 bases from J, with 15 bases between. CDR3 size: 15 residues. Germline-derived CDR1 and CDR2 are ENHRY and SYGVKD. Here the CDR3 reads CAISESAALGVEQYF. In nucleotides, the CDR3 is TGTGCCATCAGTGAGTCGGCAGCCCTGGGGGTCGAGCAGTACTTC.

This clonotype was counted only a few times. The chain employs TRBV27 and TRBJ1-2; weak D call: TRBD1 (5 bases). Germline-derived CDR1 and CDR2 are MNHEY and SMNVEV (reference sequence). Trimming stripped 6 bases from V and 3 bases from J, with 14 bases between. The CDR3 is 14 amino acids. In DNA form, the CDR3 reads TGTGCCAGCAGAATGCCAGGGACGGACTATGGCTACACCTTC. Protein: CASRMPGTDYGYTF.

The CDR3: CASSPGGTTQGYTF. Here the CDR3 DNA reads TGTGCCAGCAGTCCAGGGGGCACTACTCAAGGCTACACCTTC. This sequence joins TRBV6-6 and TRBJ1-2, with 8 bases fitting TRBD1. Germline CDR1 MNHNY, CDR2 SVGAGI (reference sequence). CDR3 size: 14 residues. The ends lost 5 bases at V and 8 bases at J; junction bases unmatched: 10.

The chain has TRBV9 and TRBJ1-2, with TRBD1 identical over 9 bases. The CDR3 length is 17 residues. The V gene's germline CDR1 is SGDLS and CDR2 YYNGEE. Losses at the gene ends were 6 bases for V and 2 bases for J; bases not matched to a gene: 14. The CDR3 sequence is CASNDPPGQGLNYGYTF. CDR3 in DNA: TGTGCCAGCAACGATCCCCCGGGACAGGGACTGAACTATGGCTACACCTTC.

This rearrangement joins TRBV4-2 to TRBJ2-7, with TRBD1 identical over 10 bases. The trim removed 3 bases at V and 4 bases at J, leaving 12 bases unmatched. The V gene's germline CDR1 is LGHNA and CDR2 YNFKEQ. The CDR3 consists of 17 residues. The CDR3 loop is CASSQLAGTGARYEQYF. DNA for the CDR3: TGTGCCAGCAGCCAGCTCGCCGGGACAGGGGCGCGATACGAGCAGTACTTC.

This chain uses TRBV25-1 with TRBJ1-2; TRBD1 is a possible D gene (6 bases). Trimming pared 4 bases from V and 7 bases from J, leaving 22 bases between. CDR3 size: 16 residues. Germline V gene sequence: CDR1 MGHDK, CDR2 SYGVNS. The CDR3 DNA follows: TGTGCCAGCAGTGGAGGGACATCCGTTGCGGGCCTTGGCTACACCTTC. This translates into CASSGGTSVAGLGYTF.

V gene TRBV29-1 combines with J gene TRBJ2-4, with D hard to call. Judging by the DNA end, TRBJ2-7 fits better; the J call may be wrong. The CDR3 has 12 amino acids. The V gene's germline CDR1 is SQVTM and CDR2 ANQGSEA. CDR3 residues: CSATSTIHEQYF. DNA of the CDR3: TGCAGCGCCACGTCCACTATCCACGAGCAGTACTTC.

This clonotype occurred many times. Mismatch with germline at one junction end may stem from a read error. The V call is TRBV5-1, the J call TRBJ2-3; either TRBD1 or TRBD2 may supply D (5 bases each). CDR3 length: 13 residues. Germline assignment: CDR1 SGHRS and CDR2 YFSETQ. Here the CDR3 reads CASSWDSTDTQYF. The CDR3 region has the DNA TGTGCCAGCAGCTGGGACAGCACAGATACGCAGTATTTT.

The chain uses TRBV9 and TRBJ2-5; tentative D call: TRBD2 (6 bases). Germline CDR1 is SGDLS and CDR2 is YYNGEE. Between the trimmed V and J ends, which lost 3 bases and 4 bases, there was a span of 13 bases. The CDR3 has 14 residues. The CDR3 here is CASSARTGVETQYF. The CDR3 bases are TGTGCCAGCAGCGCCCGTACGGGGGTAGAGACCCAGTACTTC.

The gene calls are TRBV5-1 and TRBJ2-5, with 7 bases aligning to TRBD1. The CDR3 is 14 residues long. Trimming at V came to 4 bases and at J to 5 bases, leaving 8 bases not matched to a gene. The germline gives CDR1 SGHRS, CDR2 YFSETQ. The CDR3 reads CASSATGIVETQYF. Written as DNA, the CDR3 is TGCGCCAGCAGCGCGACAGGGATAGTTGAGACCCAGTACTTC.

This chain connects TRBV28 to TRBJ2-4; D perhaps matches TRBD2 (6 bases). This CDR3 is built from 13 residues. V was clipped by 5 bases and J by 9 bases, with 14 bases between them. CDR1 is MDHEN, CDR2 SYDVKM, per germline. CDR3 loop: CASSVRLVGIQYF. CDR3 in DNA: TGTGCCAGCAGTGTAAGACTAGTCGGCATTCAGTACTTC.

This chain joins TRBV20-1 and TRBJ2-3, with 9 bases aligning to TRBD1. V gave up 3 bases and J gave up 4 bases; unmatched junction bases: 8. Looked up from germline, CDR1 is DFQATT and CDR2 is SNEGSKA (reference sequence). This CDR3 region has 15 residues. In DNA, the CDR3 is TGCAGTGCTAGGGGTACAGGGGGCCTAGCAGATACGCAGTATTTT. Translating it yields CSARGTGGLADTQYF.

The CDR3 reads CASSKGDIYGYTF. The CDR3 DNA sequence: TGCGCCAGCAGCAAGGGGGACATCTATGGCTACACCTTC. This chain uses TRBV5-1 with TRBJ1-2; a weak D match, TRBD1 (6 bases). V lost 4 bases and J 4 bases, leaving 11 bases between the germline ends. Per the germline V gene, CDR1 is SGHRS and CDR2 is YFSETQ. This CDR3 comprises 13 residues.

This chain links TRBV7-2 with TRBJ1-2; D gene unclear. The germline V gene has CDR1 SGHTA and CDR2 FQGNSA. V dropped 0 bases and J dropped 0 bases, with 11 bases sitting between them. The CDR3 is 16 residues long. The CDR3 reads CASSLASSTSNYGYTF. CDR3 DNA: TGTGCCAGCAGCTTAGCGTCTTCGACATCTAACTATGGCTACACCTTC.

Concerning this clonotype itself: Mismatch with germline at one junction end may stem from a read error. V gene TRBV7-2 combines with J gene TRBJ1-6; D not certain. This CDR3 contains 15 residues. Germline V gene data show CDR1 as SGHTA and CDR2 as FQGNSA. The DNA of the CDR3 is TGTGCCTGCAGGTCACAGTGGGCCAGTAATTCACCCCTCCACTTT. It encodes CACRSQWASNSPLHF.

The gene calls are TRBV7-8 and TRBJ2-1; 11 bases are shared with TRBD2. The CDR3 is 16 residues long. The germline CDR1 and CDR2 sequences are SGHVS and FQNEAQ. Trimming removed 3 bases from V and 4 bases from J; junction bases left unmatched: 5. CDR3 DNA: TGTGCCAGCAGCTTCGCCGGGACTAGCGGATACAATGAGCAGTTCTTC. Translating it yields CASSFAGTSGYNEQFF.

In its sample, this clonotype was seen a few times. This chain links TRBV6-2 or TRBV6-3 with TRBJ2-7, with D hard to call. CDR1 and CDR2 (germline): MNHEY, SVGEGT. The CDR3 contains 14 residues. The germline V and J ends were trimmed by 2 bases and 0 bases, with 8 bases remaining between them. The CDR3: CASSYTEFSYEQYF. In nucleotides, the CDR3 is TGTGCCAGCAGTTACACAGAATTCTCCTACGAGCAGTACTTC.

The V call is TRBV20-1, the J call TRBJ1-1; TRBD1 agrees at 7 bases. CDR1 is DFQATT and CDR2 is SNEGSKA in the germline V gene (reference sequence). Trimming at V came to 1 base and at J to 1 base, leaving 6 bases not matched to a gene. The CDR3 loop spans 15 amino acids. CDR3 in amino acids: CSARAPNRGNTEAFF. The DNA of the CDR3 is TGCAGTGCTAGAGCCCCCAACAGGGGGAACACTGAAGCTTTCTTT.

The chain couples TRBV2 to TRBJ2-1, with TRBD1 matching over 7 bases. This CDR3 is 13 amino acids long. J lost 6 bases, V lost 5 bases, and 4 bases had no gene match. Germline CDR1 SNHLY, CDR2 FYNNEI. In nucleotides, the CDR3 is TGTGCCAGCAGTTGGGACAGACTCAATGAGCAGTTCTTC. Protein product: CASSWDRLNEQFF.

This chain uses TRBV7-6 with TRBJ1-1; D gene uncertain. This CDR3 spans 15 amino acids. V lost 5 bases, J lost 1 base, and 14 bases lay in between. Looked up from germline, CDR1 is SGHVS and CDR2 is FNYEAQ. The DNA for the CDR3 is TGTGCCAGCAGCGCCCCCGACGGCCCGAACACTGAAGCTTTCTTT. The encoded protein is CASSAPDGPNTEAFF.

Remarks on this clonotype: Relative to the germline gene, one junction end is altered; a read error may explain this. The chain employs TRBV7-7 and TRBJ2-1; 7 positions agree with TRBD2. Germline V gene sequence: CDR1 SSHAT, CDR2 FNYEAQ (reference sequence). The CDR3 covers 14 residues. The CDR3 coding sequence is TGTGCTAGCAGCTTGGGTACACGGGGGGATGAGCAGTTCTTC. Translated: CASSLGTRGDEQFF. The variable domain in full, completed from reference TRBV7-7 and TRBJ2-1, reads GAGVSQSPRYKVTKRGQDVTLRCDPISSHATLYWYQQALGQGPEFLTYFNYEAQPDKSGLPSDRFSAERPEGSISTLTIQRTEQRDSAMYRCASSLGTRGDEQFFGPGTRLTVL.

The chain couples TRBV7-2 to TRBJ2-3, with D possibly being TRBD2 (7 bases). CDR1 is SGHTA, CDR2 FQGNSA, per germline. The CDR3 has 16 amino acids. The V end lost 2 bases, the J end lost 4 bases, and 16 bases lay between the germline ends. This CDR3 is CASSLRRAGAADTQYF. The CDR3 DNA is TGTGCCAGCAGCTTAAGGCGGGCGGGGGCAGCAGATACGCAGTATTTT.

The gene calls are TRBV7-2 and TRBJ2-1; D remains unclear. This CDR3 comprises 13 residues. Germline CDR1 and CDR2: SGHTA and FQGNSA. Trimming took off 5 bases at V and 8 bases at J, with 13 bases between the two ends. CDR3 nucleotide sequence: TGTGCCAGCAGCCCCCCGGATATATATGAGCAGTTCTTC. This gives the protein CASSPPDIYEQFF.